Reported below is one T cell receptor beta chain. Its cognate antigen is unknown. This specimen comes from a study of identical twins. General observations from the study: The authors drew conclusions from cross-sectional statistical analysis rather than following the same donors.

The CDR3 has 15 residues. The germline CDR1 and CDR2 sequences are LGHNA and YNFKEQ. Trimming took 0 bases from V and 3 from J, leaving 9 bases between them. TCRdb re-derived calls from the 5' RACE reads in MiXCR, one entry per CDR3 protein. Of nearly 200,000 distinct CDR3 sequences listed, around a sixth are singletons. These same data were also listed under a study on T cells expressing NK-cell markers.

The sequence derives from a woman younger than 35 in good health. The J gene is TRBJ2-1, the V gene TRBV4-2; D call uncertain. Sequenced: CD8+ T cells sorted from blood. CDR3 DNA: TGTGCCAGCAGCCAAGATCCGGATTTCTACAATGAGCAGTTCTTC. Protein: CASSQDPDFYNEQFF.